Reported below is one T cell receptor beta chain. Its antigen is not yet known. Qualities for individual bases were not recorded, and no much larger clone is one base off. The immunoSEQ Assay, a bias-controlled multiplex PCR, was used to amplify TCRbeta CDR3 regions from genomic DNA. The paper's data handling went like this. Within the assay, amplification of reference gene primers was used to estimate how many nucleated cells each sample contained. To quantify the absolute abundance of each unique TCRbeta CDR3 rearrangement, sequence reads were collapsed and filtered. For each sample, productive Simpson clonality was calculated as the square root of Simpson's diversity index over productive rearrangements. The clones in this table, taken by TCRdb from immuneACCESS, are in-frame only. Not every clone is retained; where verified, under half of the shortfall comes from an unresolved V gene, and the cause of the rest is unknown. That table supplies the V and J calls and clone size; D and trimming were determined from the DNA. In this sample the table shows roughly 60,000 clones, about nine tenths of which occur a single time. The top ten clonotypes cover approximately 10% of the sample.

The germline V gene specifies MNHNS as CDR1 and SASEGT as CDR2. V loses 3 bases, J loses 4 bases, and the germline ends lie 10 bases apart. The CDR3 covers 14 residues, taking in both the cysteine and the phenylalanine. The retained sequence is limited to the CDR3, 42 bases, with the frame set at the first base. The source of the sample is a study of blood T cell repertoires in COVID-19 (dated by TCRdb to about 2020). Concerning the study at large: Samples covering the acute and convalescent phases of COVID-19 were provided by collaborators in the United States, Italy and Spain. The sample metadata nearly always contained a de-identified subject ID, COVID-19 status, age in years and sex. A freely available public database, intended as a resource for researchers studying the immune response to SARS-CoV-2, is where the repertoires were released. Deeply sampled blood TCRbeta repertoires from subjects exposed to, actively infected with, or recovered from COVID-19 were included in the dataset. The samples were drawn from two sources: the first 160 participants of the ongoing ImmuneRACE study, and over 950 subjects contributed by 6 global collaborators. The prospective study material was composed of cDNA or gDNA derived from T cells, B-cell-depleted T cells, or PBMCs. Where available, HLA class I and class II types were taken from metadata supplied by the sample provider and were not determined by assay-based typing.

Whole blood was collected in K2EDTA tubes by collaborating institutions according to the institutions' own protocols. Collaborator samples were shipped for TCRbeta analysis as frozen whole blood, isolated PBMCs, or DNA extracted from either sample type. General conclusions and limits of the study: How much clinical and demographic metadata was included differed by source and by participant, and the metadata was provided uncurated.

This clonotype was sampled from an elderly woman with active COVID-19. Sequenced input: peripheral blood. The chain joins TRBV6-1 to TRBJ1-5; a weak D assignment points to TRBD1 (5 bases agree). The DNA reads TGTGCCAGCAGTGATGGGGGGAATAATCAGCCCCAGCATTTT. Its translation reads: CASSDGGNNQPQHF.